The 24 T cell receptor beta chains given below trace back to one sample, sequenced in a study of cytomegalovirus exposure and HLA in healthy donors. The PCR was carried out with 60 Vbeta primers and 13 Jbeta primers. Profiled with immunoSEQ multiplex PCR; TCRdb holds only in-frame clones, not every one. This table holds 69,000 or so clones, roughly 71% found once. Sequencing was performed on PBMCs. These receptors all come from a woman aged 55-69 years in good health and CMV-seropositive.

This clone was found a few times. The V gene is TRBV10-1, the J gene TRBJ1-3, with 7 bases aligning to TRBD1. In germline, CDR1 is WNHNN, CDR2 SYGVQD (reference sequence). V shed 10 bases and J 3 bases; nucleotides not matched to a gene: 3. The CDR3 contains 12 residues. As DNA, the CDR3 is TGCGCCACAACAGGGGATGGAAACACCATATATTTT. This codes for CATTGDGNTIYF.

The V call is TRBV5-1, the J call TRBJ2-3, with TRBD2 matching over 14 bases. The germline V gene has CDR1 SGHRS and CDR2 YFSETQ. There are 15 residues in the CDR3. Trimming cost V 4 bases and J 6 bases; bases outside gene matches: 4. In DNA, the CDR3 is TGCGCCAGCAGCCCGACTAGCGGGAGGGGCGATACGCAGTATTTT. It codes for CASSPTSGRGDTQYF.

The CDR3 coding sequence is TGTGCCAGCAGCCCGCCCGGGACTAATAATGAAAAACTGTTTTTT. Its translation is CASSPPGTNNEKLFF. The chain recombines TRBV7-9 with TRBJ1-4; D perhaps matches TRBD1 (5 bases). Germline V gene lookup returns CDR1 SEHNR and CDR2 FQNEAQ (reference sequence). The CDR3 is made up of 15 amino acids. V was clipped by 5 bases and J by 4 bases, with 14 bases between them.

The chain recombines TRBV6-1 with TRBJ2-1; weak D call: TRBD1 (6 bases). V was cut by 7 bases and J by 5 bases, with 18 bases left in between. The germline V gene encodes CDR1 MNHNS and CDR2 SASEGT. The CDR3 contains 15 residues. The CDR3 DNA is TGTGCCAGCATAGGGCGCAGGGGTAACCACAATGAGCAGTTCTTC. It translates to CASIGRRGNHNEQFF.

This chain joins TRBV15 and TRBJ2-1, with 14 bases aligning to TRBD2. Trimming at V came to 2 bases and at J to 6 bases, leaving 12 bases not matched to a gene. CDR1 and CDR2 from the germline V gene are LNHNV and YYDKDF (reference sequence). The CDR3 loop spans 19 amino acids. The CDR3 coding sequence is TGTGCCACCAGCAGAAACCCTCCGGGACTAGCGGGAGTACCCAATGAGCAGTTCTTC. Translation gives CATSRNPPGLAGVPNEQFF.

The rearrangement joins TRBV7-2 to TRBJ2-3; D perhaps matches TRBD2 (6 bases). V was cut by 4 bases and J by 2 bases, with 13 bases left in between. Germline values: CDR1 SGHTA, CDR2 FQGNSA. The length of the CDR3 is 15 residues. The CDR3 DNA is TGTGCCAGCAGCTCCCCACTAGCCGCCACAGATACGCAGTATTTT. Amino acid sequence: CASSSPLAATDTQYF.

CDR3 region: CAWSPGQGAMGTF. As DNA, the CDR3 is TGTGCCTGGAGTCCGGGACAGGGGGCAATGGGCACCTTC. This sequence joins TRBV30 and TRBJ1-2, with 12 bases aligning to TRBD1. V shed 2 bases and J 13 bases; nucleotides not matched to a gene: 8. The CDR3 sequence is 13 residues long. Germline loops: CDR1 GTSNPN, CDR2 SVGIG (reference sequence).

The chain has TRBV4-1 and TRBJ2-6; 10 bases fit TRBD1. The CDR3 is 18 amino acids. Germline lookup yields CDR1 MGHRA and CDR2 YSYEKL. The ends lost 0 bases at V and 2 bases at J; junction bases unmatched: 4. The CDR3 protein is CASSQEGTGATGANVLTF. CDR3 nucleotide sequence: TGCGCCAGCAGCCAAGAGGGGACAGGGGCAACTGGGGCCAACGTCCTGACTTTC.

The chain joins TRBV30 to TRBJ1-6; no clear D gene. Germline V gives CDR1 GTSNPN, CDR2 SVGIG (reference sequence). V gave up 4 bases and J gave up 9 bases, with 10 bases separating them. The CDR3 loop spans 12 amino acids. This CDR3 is CAWKFSGSPLHF. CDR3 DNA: TGTGCCTGGAAGTTTAGTGGTTCACCCCTCCACTTT.

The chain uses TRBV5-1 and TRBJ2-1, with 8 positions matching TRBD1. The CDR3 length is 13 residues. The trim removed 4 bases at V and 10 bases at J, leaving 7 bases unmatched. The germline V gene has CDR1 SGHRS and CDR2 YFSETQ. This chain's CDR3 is CASSAGGAGEQFF. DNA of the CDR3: TGCGCCAGCAGCGCAGGGGGCGCCGGGGAGCAGTTCTTC.

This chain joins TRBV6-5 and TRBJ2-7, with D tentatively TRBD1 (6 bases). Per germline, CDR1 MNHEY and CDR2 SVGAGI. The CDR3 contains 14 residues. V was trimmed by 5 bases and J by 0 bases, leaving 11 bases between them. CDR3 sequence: CASSPGTSSYEQYF. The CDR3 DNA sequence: TGTGCCAGCAGTCCCGGGACATCCTCCTACGAGCAGTACTTC.

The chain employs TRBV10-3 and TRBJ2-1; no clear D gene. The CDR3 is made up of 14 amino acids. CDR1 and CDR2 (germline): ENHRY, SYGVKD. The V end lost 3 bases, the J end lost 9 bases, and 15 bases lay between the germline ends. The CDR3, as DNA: TGTGCCATCAGTGATGCCGAAGCTCGCGGTGAGCAGTTCTTC. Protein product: CAISDAEARGEQFF.

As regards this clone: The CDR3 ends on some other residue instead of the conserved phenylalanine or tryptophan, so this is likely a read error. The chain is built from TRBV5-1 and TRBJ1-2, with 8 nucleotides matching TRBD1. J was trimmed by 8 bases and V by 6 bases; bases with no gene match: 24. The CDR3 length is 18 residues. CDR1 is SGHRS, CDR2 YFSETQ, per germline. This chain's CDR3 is CASTPQLGGTGSSQGYTV. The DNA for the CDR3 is TGCGCCAGCACCCCCCAACTAGGCGGGACAGGATCATCCCAGGGCTACACCGTC.

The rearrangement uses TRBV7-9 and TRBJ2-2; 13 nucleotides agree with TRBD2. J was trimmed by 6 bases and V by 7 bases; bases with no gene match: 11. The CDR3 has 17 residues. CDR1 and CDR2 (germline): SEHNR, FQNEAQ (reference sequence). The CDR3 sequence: CASNRGVGLAGSGELFF. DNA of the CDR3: TGTGCCAGCAACCGAGGAGTGGGACTAGCGGGGTCCGGGGAGCTGTTTTTT.

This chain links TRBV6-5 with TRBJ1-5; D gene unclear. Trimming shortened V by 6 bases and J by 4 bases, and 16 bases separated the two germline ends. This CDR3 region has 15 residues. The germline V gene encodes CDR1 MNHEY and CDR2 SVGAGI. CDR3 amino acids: CASSPPGLRNQPQHF. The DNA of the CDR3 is TGTGCCAGCAGCCCACCGGGTCTTAGAAATCAGCCCCAGCATTTT.

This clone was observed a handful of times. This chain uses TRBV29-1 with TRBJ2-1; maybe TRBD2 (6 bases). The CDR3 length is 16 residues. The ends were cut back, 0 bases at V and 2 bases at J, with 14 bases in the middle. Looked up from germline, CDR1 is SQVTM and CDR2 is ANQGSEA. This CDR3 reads CSVEDGLSGTYNEQFF. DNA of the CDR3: TGCAGCGTTGAAGACGGGCTTAGCGGAACCTACAATGAGCAGTTCTTC.

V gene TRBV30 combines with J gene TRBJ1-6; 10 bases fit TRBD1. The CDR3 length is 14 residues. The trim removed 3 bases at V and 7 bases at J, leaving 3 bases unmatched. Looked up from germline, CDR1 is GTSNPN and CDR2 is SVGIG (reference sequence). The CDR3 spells CAWRGQGRNSPLHF. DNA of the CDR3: TGTGCCTGGAGGGGACAGGGGCGGAATTCACCCCTCCACTTT.

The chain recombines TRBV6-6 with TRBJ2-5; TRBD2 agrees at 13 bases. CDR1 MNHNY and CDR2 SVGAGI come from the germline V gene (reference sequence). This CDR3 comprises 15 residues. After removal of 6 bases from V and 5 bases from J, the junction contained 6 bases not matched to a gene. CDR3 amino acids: CASRTSGGMVETQYF. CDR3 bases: TGTGCCAGCAGGACTAGCGGGGGGATGGTGGAGACCCAGTACTTC.

The CDR3 nucleotides read TGCGCCAGCAGCCCCAACAGGGGGCGCGAAGAAAAACTGTTTTTT. Its protein product is CASSPNRGREEKLFF. The chain uses TRBV5-1 and TRBJ1-4, with 9 bases identical to TRBD1. Germline CDR1 reads SGHRS; CDR2 reads YFSETQ. V lost 4 bases and J lost 8; bases outside the gene matches: 9. This CDR3 has 15 residues.

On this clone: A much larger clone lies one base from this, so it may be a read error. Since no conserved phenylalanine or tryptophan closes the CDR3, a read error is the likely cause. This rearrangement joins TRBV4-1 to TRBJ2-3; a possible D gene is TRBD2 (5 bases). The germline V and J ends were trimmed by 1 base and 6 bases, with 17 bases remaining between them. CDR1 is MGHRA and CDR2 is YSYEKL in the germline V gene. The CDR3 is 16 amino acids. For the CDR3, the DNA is TGCGCCAGCAGCCAAGCAGATCTCCTAACGGGGGATACGCAGTATGTT. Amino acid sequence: CASSQADLLTGDTQYV.

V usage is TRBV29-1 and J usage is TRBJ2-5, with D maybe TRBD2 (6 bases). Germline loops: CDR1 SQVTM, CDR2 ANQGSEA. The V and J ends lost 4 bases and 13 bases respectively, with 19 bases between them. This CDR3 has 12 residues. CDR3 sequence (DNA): TGCAGCGTTGTAGGAGGGGACGAACACTGGTACTTC. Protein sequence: CSVVGGDEHWYF.

CDR3: CASSEARLSSYNSPLHF. The CDR3 nucleotides are TGTGCCAGCAGTGAAGCGCGACTGAGCTCCTATAATTCACCCCTCCACTTT. J is TRBJ1-6 and V is TRBV6-1; no clear D gene. The ends were cut back, 0 bases at V and 0 bases at J, with 9 bases in the middle. The V gene's germline CDR1 is MNHNS and CDR2 SASEGT. The CDR3 has 17 residues.

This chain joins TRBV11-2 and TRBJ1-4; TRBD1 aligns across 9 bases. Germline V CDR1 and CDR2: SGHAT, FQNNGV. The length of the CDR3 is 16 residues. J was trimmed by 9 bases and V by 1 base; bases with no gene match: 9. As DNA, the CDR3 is TGTGCCAGCAGCTTAGTCAACAGGGGGCCCCAACAAAAACTGTTTTTT. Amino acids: CASSLVNRGPQQKLFF.

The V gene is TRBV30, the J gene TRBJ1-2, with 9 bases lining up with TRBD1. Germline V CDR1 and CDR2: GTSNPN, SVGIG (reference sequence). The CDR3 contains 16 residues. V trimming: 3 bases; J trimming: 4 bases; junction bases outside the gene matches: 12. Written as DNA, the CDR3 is TGTGCCTGGAGAACCCCAACAGGGGGCGCTTTCTATGGCTACACCTTC. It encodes CAWRTPTGGAFYGYTF.